This T cell receptor (beta chain) appears in the sequencing data of a study of CD8 T cells in Susac syndrome. The RNA, roughly 0.5 to 1 ug, was put through reverse transcription using random hexamers. TCRdb independently ran MiXCR on the immunoSEQ multiplex PCR reads; one entry per CDR3 protein. The table records about 430,000 distinct CDR3 sequences, more than 80% of them present only once. V was clipped by 4 bases and J by 0 bases, with 7 bases between them. This CDR3 has 14 residues. CDR1 MDHEN and CDR2 SYDVKM come from the germline V gene. Specimen: CD8+ T cells from PBMCs. The origin of this receptor is a human donor with multiple sclerosis. The V call is TRBV28, the J call TRBJ2-1; perhaps TRBD2 as D (6 bases). The CDR3 DNA reads TGTGCCAGCAGTTGGCGGGGCTCCTACAATGAGCAGTTCTTC. It specifies CASSWRGSYNEQFF.